This passage covers 6 T cell receptor beta chains from one sample sequenced in a study of T cell clonality in common variable immunodeficiency. The data were produced by immunoSEQ multiplex PCR, yet TCRdb's version contains in-frame clones alone and is incomplete. The sample is made up of approximately 44,000 clones, none counted only once. What was sequenced was peripheral blood mononuclear cells. The receptors here all came from a person aged 18 to 70 in good health.

This clone was seen at least ten times. Coverage ceases 3 residues before the CDR3 finishes, and the germline J gene fills in the end. The V gene is TRBV18, the J gene TRBJ2-3; 15 positions agree with TRBD2. V lost 4 bases to trimming and J lost 1 base; unmatched junction nucleotides: 9. Per the germline V gene, CDR1 is KGHSH and CDR2 is LQKENI. The CDR3 has 19 residues. The CDR3 sequence is CASSLTGTSGGTGTDTQYF. Incomplete CDR3 DNA: TGTGCCAGCTCACTAACCGGGACTAGCGGGGGGACCGGCACAGATACG.

This clone appeared many times. The observed sequence ends 3 residues before the CDR3 terminus, with the missing tail filled in from the germline J gene. The chain links TRBV7-2 to TRBJ1-2; tentatively, D is TRBD1 (6 bases). The germline CDR1 and CDR2 sequences are SGHTA and FQGNSA. V gave up 1 base and J gave up 2 bases, with 8 bases separating them. The length of the CDR3 is 14 residues. The sequenced CDR3 bases are TGTGCCAGCAGCTTAGTACAGGGAAACTATGGC. It encodes CASSLVQGNYG. The entire CDR3 protein reads CASSLVQGNYGYTF.

The sample holds many counts of this clone. The CDR3 end is not reached by the read, which stops 3 residues before it; the germline J gene fills it in. The chain is built from TRBV19 and TRBJ2-3; TRBD2 agrees at 9 bases. The CDR3 is 13 amino acids. J gave up 3 bases and V 8 bases, and 3 bases lay outside the gene matches. The germline V gene encodes CDR1 LNHDA and CDR2 SQIVND (reference sequence). This CDR3 reads CASRLAGTDTQYF. Partial CDR3 DNA: TGTGCCAGTCGGCTAGCGGGGACAGATACG.

This clone has at least ten counts. Read data end 3 residues before the CDR3 end; the end is taken from the germline J gene. The chain joins TRBV5-1 to TRBJ2-2, with TRBD1 matching 7 bases. The germline V gene encodes CDR1 SGHRS and CDR2 YFSETQ. V was clipped by 0 bases and J by 3 bases; unmatched bases: 8. The length of the CDR3 is 17 residues. Partial CDR3 DNA: TGCGCCAGCAGCTTGGACAGGGGATTTTCGGACACCGGGGAG. This gives the protein CASSLDRGFSDTGE. The whole CDR3 protein is CASSLDRGFSDTGELFF.

This clone was counted only a few times. Read data end 3 residues before the CDR3 end; the end is taken from the germline J gene. This sequence joins TRBV7-9 and TRBJ1-2, with 8 bases that match TRBD1. Germline values: CDR1 SEHNR, CDR2 FQNEAQ (reference sequence). This CDR3 spans 14 amino acids. V was clipped by 4 bases and J by 4 bases; unmatched bases: 5. This chain's CDR3 is CASSYGQGTYGYTF. The CDR3 bases that were read are TGTGCCAGCAGCTATGGACAGGGAACCTATGGC.

This clone was seen many times. The CDR3 is cut off 3 residues early in the read; its end comes from the germline J gene. The rearrangement uses TRBV7-2 and TRBJ1-3; D is unclear. CDR3 length: 13 amino acids. The V end lost 1 base, the J end lost 4 bases, and 5 bases lay between the germline ends. CDR1 is SGHTA, CDR2 FQGNSA, per germline. The DNA read from the CDR3 is TGTGCCAGCAGCTTAGGCAGGGGAAACACC. Protein product: CASSLGRGNT. The complete CDR3 protein is CASSLGRGNTIYF.